This record concerns one TCR beta chain sequence. Its antigen remains unidentified. Qualities for individual bases were not recorded, and no much larger clone is one base off. These data are taken from a study of cytomegalovirus exposure and HLA in healthy donors (dated by TCRdb to the late 2010s). A note on the overall study: In an earlier analysis of roughly 590 of the donors, 250 to 350 Gb of sequence data and 117 million unique TCR beta sequences from roughly 180 million T cells were reported. Alongside the repertoire data, information on donor age, sex, ethnicity and CMV serostatus was compiled. In the later analysis, no new phenotypic data were used to find candidate immune exposures; instead, reliance was placed on TCR beta sequences and their occurrence across donors. Because of strong linkage in the cohort, roughly five DR-DQ haplotypes were treated as single units for association and clustering. Typing coverage differed by locus: A, B, C, DRB1 and DQB1 were typed in roughly 620-640 donors, DQA1 in 500 to 550, DPA1 in over 600, and DPB1 in 472. Among 398 genotyped donors of the cohort, an average of roughly 240,000 unique TCR beta nucleotide sequences were sequenced per donor, roughly 18% of them non-productive. In an earlier analysis of 587 of the donors, high-throughput TCR beta sequencing was used to judge whether each TCR beta V gene segment behaved as functional or pseudogenic. About 300 gigabases of sequencing data and approximately 85 million unique TCR sequences were included in an early release covering under 650 HLA-typed donors. Besides the first cohort of 500 to 700 subjects, a separate validation cohort made up of over a hundred different subjects was used. Every repertoire in the discovery cohort had been generated on one and the same sequencing platform. A later analysis re-analyzed previously published TCR beta repertoires from several hundred donors and added high-resolution HLA genotyping to study TCR occurrence patterns. The study combined high-throughput TCR immunosequencing, statistical association of individual TCRs with disease status, and machine learning to predict cytomegalovirus infection status. A later genetic analysis took genome-wide SNP genotypes for about three fifths of the roughly 700 donors and used that subset as a discovery cohort. HLA typing included class I and class II loci at four-digit resolution. The study aimed to test whether signatures of past pathogen exposure could be identified by cataloging public T cell receptors. The genetic ancestry cluster associated with self-reported Caucasian donors included roughly 84% of the 350 to 500 genotyped donors. Using immunosequencing, the study profiled T cell repertoires from 500 to 800 subjects and related those repertoires to cytomegalovirus serostatus. General conclusions and limits of the study: A later analysis found that HLA-associated TCR beta chains were more clonally expanded and had lower generation probabilities than equally common non-associated chains. A later analysis associated about 18,000 TCR beta sequences with specific HLA alleles at a false discovery rate of 0.05. In vitro tests confirmed that a few of the cytomegalovirus-associated TCR beta chains recognize cytomegalovirus antigens. In an earlier analysis of about 600 of the donors, most TCR beta V segments appeared in productive rearrangements about 87% or about 30% of the time, broadly matching IMGT annotations. A further reported finding was that TCR beta sequences accurately predicted the HLA-A and HLA-B alleles for most subjects in the first cohort. Several of the top co-occurrence clusters appeared to be linked to parvovirus B19, influenza, CMV and Epstein-Barr virus, according to a later analysis. Most CMV-associated TCR beta chains appeared to be HLA-restricted in a later analysis, and the HLA associations seemed to be driven largely by CMV exposure. The classifier was reported to diagnose cytomegalovirus status with high specificity and sensitivity in both the original and validation cohorts. The earlier analysis of 587 of the donors excluded 15 to 20 rarely observed V segments, including chromosome 9 orphons, because counts were too low. Correlated functional status among segregating V segments might reflect linkage disequilibrium, but an unknown experimental factor could not be ruled out. According to the authors, the approach could potentially be generalized to other disease states and immunological phenotypes. Because some donors lacked HLA typing at each locus, the association tests relied only on the typed subset. In a later analysis, the rate of TCR association differed among HLA loci, with DRB1 alleles having the most associated TCRs and HLA-C alleles having the fewest. Presence/absence analyses assumed roughly uniform sequencing depth across donors, an assumption that may not hold. A later genetic analysis associated a missense DCLRE1C variant with V-gene and J-gene trimming of TCR beta chains, and an independent cohort replicated the association. According to a later genetic analysis, donors in an Asian-associated ancestry cluster had fewer N-insertions in productive TCRs than the roughly 700-donor mean. Most TCR sequences were seen in very few donors, while some public TCRs were found in many individuals. In the study, some 160 TCR beta chains were listed as associated with cytomegalovirus. The cohort was sequenced for TCR beta chains only, and without alpha or paired-chain data the features that could be detected were limited. A cluster of highly shared sequence variants was judged likely to represent a technical artifact of the sequencing pipeline. When HLA alleles, especially DR and DQ, strongly co-occurred, TCR associations were difficult to assign to individual alleles. CMV serostatus was the only immune exposure information available for the cohort.

Library preparation used the immunoSEQ multiplex PCR assay. A mixture of 60 forward primers for TCR Vbeta segments and 13 reverse primers for TCR Jbeta segments was used in the multiplex PCR. The CDR3 region of rearranged TCR beta genes was amplified from genomic DNA by a multiplex PCR assay. On the Illumina HiSeq System, the amplified TCR beta libraries were sequenced as 87-base-pair reads. The paper's data handling went like this. A later analysis counted about 82 million unique TCR beta chains across the 666 repertoires, and around 9.9 million of these chains were shared by at least two donors. To remove PCR and sequencing errors, raw reads were error-corrected and collapsed into unique sequences using a nearest-neighbor algorithm that merged closely related sequences. To assign V, D and J gene segments, CDR3 sequences were aligned to IMGT reference sequences. For a sequence to be retained, at least a six-nucleotide match to both a V gene segment and a J gene segment was required. Rearrangements were classified as productive when the CDR3 lacked stop codons and remained in frame with V and J, and all other rearrangements were classified as non-productive. CDR3 was defined by IMGT convention, running from the second conserved V-encoded cysteine to the conserved J-encoded phenylalanine. In an earlier analysis of around 570 of the donors, sequences lacking an unambiguous match to a single V gene segment were excluded. An earlier analysis of around 600 of the donors classified V segments as functional when productive rearrangements were above 56.7% and as segregating when the standard deviation between donors was above 5%. A statistical classification framework was built for diagnosing cytomegalovirus status from the catalog of TCR beta chain sequences. In a later analysis, V and J genes were assigned by comparing TCR nucleotide sequences against IMGT/GENE-DB human TR gene sequences. The TCRdist pipeline was used in a later analysis to assign CDR3 sequences and most-parsimonious VDJ recombination scenarios. In a later analysis, every TCR beta chain was defined by the combination of its CDR3 amino acid sequence and its V-gene family, and reads without a unique V-gene family were dropped. As a way to deal with suspected cross-contamination and a sequencing artifact, a later analysis dropped 500 to 700 nucleotide sequences that were highly shared and had low generation probability. For each public chain, a later analysis derived a clonal expansion index from normalized ranks of inferred template counts within each repertoire. In a later analysis, generation probabilities were computed using a VDJ recombination model fitted to out-of-frame rearrangements, and the results were checked against IGoR. Hypergeometric tests were used in a later analysis to score TCR-TCR, TCR-HLA and TCR-CMV co-occurrence, with a repertoire-size bias correction applied to the TCR pairs. To estimate false discovery rates, a later analysis permuted the HLA or CMV assignments 20 times. A later analysis grouped co-occurring TCRs with DBSCAN, adding TCRdist sequence similarity when clustering within HLA-allele-positive subsets. Co-occurrence clustering excluded repertoires with fewer than 30,000 or more than 120,000 public chains, plus five with anomalous nucleotide sharing. TCRdb retrieved this table from immuneACCESS and kept in-frame rearrangements only. Not all clones are present; in checked studies, unresolved V genes account for under half, and no reason is known for the remainder. That table gives V, J and clone size, and the DNA gave D and trimming. Within this sample are fewer than 200,000 clones, with over 65% of them counted one time only. The top ten hold around 0.71% of the sample.

In total, 600 or so healthy bone marrow donors made up the cohort. Cohort members were all nominally healthy when sampled, although unrecorded immune exposures were likely present. The donor was CMV seronegative and was included in the group of hundreds of seronegative cohort members. Every donor gave a peripheral blood sample, and the peripheral blood mononuclear cells from that sample were used for TCR beta sequencing. The Qiagen DNeasy Blood Extraction Kit was used to extract genomic DNA from the blood cell samples. The sequence was collected from a female donor in good health and CMV-seronegative. The specimen was PBMCs.

The CDR3: CASSYGGRAQYF. The sequenced DNA is TGTGCCAGCAGTTACGGCGGGAGGGCACAGTATTTT. The chain is assembled from TRBV6-5 and TRBJ2-3, and 9 bases in between align with TRBD2. From cysteine to phenylalanine, the CDR3 is 12 amino acids long. The retained sequence is limited to the CDR3, 36 bases, with the frame set at the first base. V trim: 2 bases; J trim: 12 bases; unmatched bases: 3. Based on the germline V gene, the CDR1 and CDR2 sequences are MNHEY and SVGAGI.